The rows below give T cell receptor beta chains drawn from one sample of a study of vaccination and CD4 T cells after COVID-19. Via MiXCR, TCRdb re-called the PCR reads, giving one row per CDR3 protein. This sample carries under 20,000 distinct CDR3 sequences, roughly 78% of them seen once, and the ten largest clones take over 15%. These TCRs' antigens remain unknown. Here the sequenced sample was CD4+ T cells from blood, cultured in vitro, taken after SARS-CoV-2 vaccination. These receptors were obtained from a human donor who received a COVID-19 vaccine. The CDR3 runs from the conserved cysteine through the conserved F or W. D genes are given only for firm matches. Only part of the rows carry a size: once, few, many, or a class if the clone is expanded.

D	V	size	J	CDR3	DNA
TRBD2	TRBV20-1	.	TRBJ2-6	CSAPGGTGANVLTF	TGCAGTGCTCCCGGGGGGACTGGGGCCAACGTCCTGACTTTC
.	TRBV30	.	TRBJ1-1	CAWKQLNTEAFF	TGTGCCTGGAAACAGTTGAACACTGAAGCTTTCTTT
.	TRBV25-1	.	TRBJ1-3	CASSELDLGPGNTIYF	TGTGCCAGCAGTGAATTGGACTTGGGGCCTGGAAACACCATATATTTT
TRBD1	TRBV12-3/TRBV12-4	.	TRBJ1-6	CASSSPGTGSSPLHF	TGTGCCAGCAGTTCCCCTGGGACAGGGAGTTCACCCCTCCACTTT
.	TRBV21-1	.	TRBJ1-1	CASSKVPFRTSGYTEAFF	TGTGCCAGCAGCAAAGTACCATTCAGAACCTCTGGGTACACTGAAGCTTTCTTT
.	TRBV7-9	few	TRBJ2-6	CASSLSAGFSGANVLTF	TGTGCCAGCAGCTTATCGGCAGGGTTCTCTGGGGCCAACGTCCTGACTTTC
TRBD1	TRBV19	.	TRBJ1-1	CASSPRQGDPEAFF	TGTGCCAGTAGTCCCCGACAGGGAGACCCTGAAGCTTTCTTT
TRBD2	TRBV7-9	.	TRBJ2-3	CASSLVVRGGLSTDTQYF	TGTGCCAGCAGCTTGGTAGTACGGGGGGGCCTGAGCACAGATACGCAGTATTTT
TRBD1	TRBV7-2	.	TRBJ2-5	CASSEGQGYQETQYF	TGTGCCAGCAGCGAGGGACAGGGGTACCAAGAGACCCAGTACTTC
TRBD1	TRBV24-1	once	TRBJ2-1	CATSEYPDRGYNEQFF	TGTGCCACCAGTGAATATCCGGACAGGGGATACAATGAGCAGTTCTTC
.	TRBV30	few	TRBJ1-6	CAWSGGTNSPLHF	TGTGCCTGGAGCGGAGGGACAAATTCACCCCTCCACTTT
TRBD1	TRBV18	.	TRBJ1-2	CASSPPRQGLGYGYTF	TGTGCCAGCTCACCACCGAGACAGGGGTTGGGCTATGGCTACACCTTC
.	TRBV11-3	.	TRBJ2-6	CASSLDLSQGKGDGANVLTF	TGTGCCAGCAGCTTAGACCTGTCCCAGGGGAAGGGAGATGGGGCCAACGTCCTGACTTTC
TRBD1	TRBV9	.	TRBJ1-2	CASSRQTGGEGYTF	TGTGCCAGTTCTCGCCAAACAGGGGGCGAAGGCTACACCTTC
TRBD2	TRBV6-1	.	TRBJ2-3	CASSRGTSFSTDTQYF	TGTGCCAGCAGTCGCGGGACTAGCTTTAGCACAGATACGCAGTATTTT
.	TRBV1	.	TRBJ2-2	CTSSPFKGGSNTGELFF	TGCACCAGCAGCCCCTTTAAGGGGGGCTCGAACACCGGGGAGCTGTTTTTT
.	TRBV6-5	.	TRBJ1-5	CASSSRRLGENQPQHF	TGTGCCAGCAGTTCTCGCCGTCTGGGGGAAAATCAGCCCCAGCATTTT
.	TRBV6-1	.	TRBJ1-1	CASSVAGEVTEAFF	TGTGCCAGCAGTGTGGCAGGGGAGGTAACTGAAGCTTTCTTT
.	TRBV7-2	.	TRBJ1-6	CASTDPSSPLHF	TGTGCCAGCACGGATCCTAGTTCACCCCTCCACTTT
TRBD2	TRBV15	.	TRBJ2-3	CATSIIAGALTDTQYF	TGTGCCACCAGCATTATAGCGGGGGCCCTCACAGATACGCAGTATTTT
TRBD1	TRBV28	few	TRBJ1-5	CASRGQGYNQPQHF	TGTGCCAGCAGGGGACAGGGGTACAATCAGCCCCAGCATTTT
TRBD1	TRBV20-1	few	TRBJ1-5	CSASVTGGDLNNQPQHF	TGCAGTGCTAGTGTGACAGGGGGAGACTTAAATAATCAGCCCCAGCATTTT
.	TRBV5-1	.	TRBJ1-5	CASRRGLTGNQPQHF	TGCGCCAGCAGACGCGGACTCACAGGGAATCAGCCCCAGCATTTT
TRBD1	TRBV20-1	few	TRBJ1-5	CSAIDRANQPQHF	TGCAGTGCTATCGACAGGGCTAATCAGCCCCAGCATTTT
.	TRBV6-2/TRBV6-3	.	TRBJ1-3	CASSSDGGNTIYF	TGTGCCAGCAGTTCGGACGGAGGAAACACCATATATTTT
.	TRBV20-1	.	TRBJ1-3	CSARDRQILSGNTIYF	TGCAGTGCTAGAGATCGACAGATTCTCTCTGGAAACACCATATATTTT
.	TRBV6-5	.	TRBJ1-3	CASSYIRGQTGNTIYF	TGTGCCAGCAGTTACATTCGAGGACAGACTGGAAACACCATATATTTT
TRBD1	TRBV29-1	.	TRBJ1-5	CSAWTGGGGNQPQHF	TGCAGCGCGTGGACAGGGGGAGGTGGCAATCAGCCCCAGCATTTT
TRBD1	TRBV7-8	.	TRBJ2-3	CASSMVTGGLSWDTQYF	TGTGCCAGCAGCATGGTTACAGGGGGCCTCTCATGGGATACGCAGTATTTT
TRBD1	TRBV20-1	.	TRBJ1-5	CSARGQQGSNQPQHF	TGCAGTGCTAGAGGTCAACAGGGGTCCAATCAGCCCCAGCATTTT
TRBD2	TRBV20-1	once	TRBJ2-5	CSASAGLAVQETQYF	TGCAGTGCTAGTGCCGGACTAGCAGTTCAAGAGACCCAGTACTTC
.	TRBV25-1	.	TRBJ2-2	CASRSMGTNTGELFF	TGTGCCAGCAGGAGCATGGGGACGAACACCGGGGAGCTGTTTTTT
.	TRBV7-9	.	TRBJ2-2	CASSLEAGLTGTGELFF	TGTGCCAGCAGCTTAGAGGCCGGGCTCACTGGGACCGGGGAGCTGTTTTTT
TRBD1	TRBV6-5	.	TRBJ1-3	CASSYAQGAGNTIYF	TGTGCCAGCAGTTACGCGCAGGGGGCTGGAAACACCATATATTTT
.	TRBV19	.	TRBJ1-5	CASSIGVGANQPQHF	TGTGCCAGTAGTATAGGGGTGGGGGCGAATCAGCCCCAGCATTTT
TRBD1	TRBV19	.	TRBJ1-2	CASSIPGQGMTGYTF	TGTGCCAGTAGTATCCCCGGACAGGGAATGACTGGCTACACCTTC
TRBD1	TRBV24-1	.	TRBJ1-2	CATSERKTGLYGYTF	TGTGCCACCAGTGAGCGGAAGACAGGGCTCTATGGCTACACCTTC
.	TRBV5-4	.	TRBJ1-6	CASSLAGSSPLHF	TGTGCCAGCAGCTTGGCTGGGAGTTCACCCCTCCACTTT
.	TRBV20-1	.	TRBJ2-3	CSARGAMGAPDTQYF	TGCAGTGCTAGGGGGGCGATGGGGGCACCAGATACGCAGTATTTT
.	TRBV19	.	TRBJ1-2	CASSMGPTASYGYTF	TGTGCCAGTAGTATGGGTCCTACGGCCTCCTATGGCTACACCTTC
.	TRBV7-2	.	TRBJ2-5	CASSWTGTTEETQYF	TGTGCCAGCAGTTGGACTGGTACCACCGAAGAGACCCAGTACTTC
TRBD1	TRBV12-3/TRBV12-4	.	TRBJ1-1	CASSRDRGYTEAFF	TGTGCCAGCAGTAGAGACAGGGGATACACTGAAGCTTTCTTT
.	TRBV20-1	.	TRBJ2-1	CSAIPGPNMAEQFF	TGCAGTGCTATTCCGGGACCGAATATGGCTGAGCAGTTCTTC
.	TRBV6-1	.	TRBJ2-3	CASRSWGGGPDTQYF	TGTGCCAGCAGAAGTTGGGGCGGGGGCCCGGATACGCAGTATTTT
TRBD2	TRBV7-9	.	TRBJ2-2	CASPRGTSGGTGELFF	TGTGCCAGCCCCAGAGGGACTAGCGGGGGCACCGGGGAGCTGTTTTTT
.	TRBV12-3/TRBV12-4	.	TRBJ1-2	CASSFLEGIGYTF	TGTGCCAGCAGTTTTTTGGAGGGGATTGGCTACACCTTC
.	TRBV18	once	TRBJ1-2	CASSGYGYTF	TGTGCCAGCTCCGGGTATGGCTACACCTTC
.	TRBV20-1	.	TRBJ1-1	CSATPTGYTEAFF	TGCAGTGCTACTCCGACAGGCTACACTGAAGCTTTCTTT
TRBD1	TRBV20-1	.	TRBJ2-7	CSAEGQGISYEQYF	TGCAGTGCTGAGGGACAGGGTATCTCCTACGAGCAGTACTTC
TRBD1	TRBV27	.	TRBJ2-5	CASSLRQGVAETQYF	TGTGCCAGCAGTTTACGACAGGGCGTGGCAGAGACCCAGTACTTC